The 17 T cell receptor beta chains in this list originate from one sample, sequenced in a study of identical twins. TCRdb reprocessed the 5' RACE reads via MiXCR and lists one record per CDR3 protein. The repertoire includes 200,000 to 250,000 distinct CDR3 sequences, less than 8% of them detected once, and about 2% sits in the top ten. These same records also appear under a second study, on yellow fever vaccine responses in identical twins.

Sequenced material: memory (CD45RO+) T cells sorted from blood. These receptor sequences come from a woman in her late teens or twenties in good health.

V and J are TRBV5-6 and TRBJ1-2; no firm D call. The length of the CDR3 is 12 residues. The V and J ends lost 3 bases and 8 bases respectively, with 11 bases between them. Germline CDR1 and CDR2: SGHDT and YYEEEE. CDR3 amino acids: CASSSLTAGYTF. CDR3 DNA sequence: TGTGCCAGCAGCTCGTTGACTGCAGGCTACACCTTC. The variable domain in full, completed from reference TRBV5-6 and TRBJ1-2, reads DAGVTQSPTHLIKTRGQQVTLRCSPKSGHDTVSWYQQALGQGPQFIFQYYEEEERQRGNFPDRFSGHQFPNYSSELNVNALLLGDSALYLCASSSLTAGYTFGSGTRLTVV.

This chain joins TRBV9 and TRBJ2-3; D is unresolved. This CDR3 spans 13 amino acids. V was pared by 3 bases and J by 6 bases, with 11 bases between. In germline, CDR1 is SGDLS, CDR2 YYNGEE. The CDR3 region is CASSALGADTQYF. The CDR3 DNA is TGTGCCAGCAGCGCACTCGGAGCGGATACGCAGTATTTT.

This clonotype was seen repeatedly, ten times or more. The chain joins TRBV5-5 to TRBJ2-2, with D perhaps matching TRBD2 (5 bases). V lost 0 bases to trimming and J lost 4 bases, with 10 bases between them. The CDR3 covers 15 residues. CDR1 SGHKS and CDR2 YYEKEE come from the germline V gene (reference sequence). CDR3: CASSLGLRGTGELFF. The CDR3 nucleotides are TGTGCCAGCAGCTTGGGGCTACGGGGCACCGGGGAGCTGTTTTTT. Full variable domain (outside the CDR3, taken from reference TRBV5-5 and TRBJ2-2): DAGVTQSPTHLIKTRGQQVTLRCSPISGHKSVSWYQQVLGQGPQFIFQYYEKEERGRGNFPDRFSARQFPNYSSELNVNALLLGDSALYLCASSLGLRGTGELFFGEGSRLTVL.

This clonotype was detected a few times. This sequence joins TRBV5-1 and TRBJ2-3; D may correspond to TRBD1 or TRBD2 (5 bases each). V lost 5 bases to trimming and J lost 6 bases, with 19 bases between them. This CDR3 is 15 amino acids long. Per the germline V gene, CDR1 is SGHRS and CDR2 is YFSETQ. The DNA for the CDR3 is TGCGCCAGCAGTTCGGGCCGAGGGGCTTACGATACGCAGTATTTT. Its protein is CASSSGRGAYDTQYF.

This clonotype came up many times. The chain carries TRBV4-1 and TRBJ2-5, with 11 bases fitting TRBD2. From germline, CDR1 is MGHRA and CDR2 YSYEKL. The CDR3 totals 14 residues. The J segment lost 4 bases and the V segment lost 4 bases, leaving 2 bases of the junction unmatched. CDR3 coding DNA: TGCGCCAGCAGCCTAGCGGGAGGGCCAGAGACCCAGTACTTC. Translated, it gives CASSLAGGPETQYF.

This clonotype has a single count. This chain joins TRBV20-1 and TRBJ2-1; D remains unclear. Between the trimmed V and J ends, which lost 0 bases and 7 bases, there was a span of 16 bases. The germline V gene encodes CDR1 DFQATT and CDR2 SNEGSKA (reference sequence). The CDR3 extends over 15 amino acids. CDR3 sequence (DNA): TGCAGTGCTAGAGATTTGAGGTCGGGTGGGAATGAGCAGTTCTTC. Translated: CSARDLRSGGNEQFF.

This clonotype occurred a few times. V and J are TRBV4-2 and TRBJ1-1; TRBD1 matches at 8 bases. Per the germline V gene, CDR1 is LGHNA and CDR2 is YNFKEQ. After removal of 4 bases from V and 10 bases from J, the junction contained 14 bases not matched to a gene. The CDR3 contains 15 residues. The CDR3 bases are TGTGCCAGCAGCCCAACCCGGGCGGTACAGGGGGGAGCTTTCTTT. Protein product: CASSPTRAVQGGAFF.

Only a few counts were recorded for this clonotype. DNA of the CDR3: TGTGCCACCAGCATCGCAGGGGGCCGGAGCAATCAGCCCCAGCATTTT. Protein sequence: CATSIAGGRSNQPQHF. The chain combines TRBV15 with TRBJ1-5; the match to TRBD1 covers 8 bases. Germline CDR1 and CDR2: LNHNV and YYDKDF (reference sequence). The V gene end was trimmed by 4 bases and the J gene end by 1 base; junction bases not matched to a gene: 6. This CDR3 contains 16 residues.

The sample holds a few counts of this clonotype. V and J are TRBV20-1 and TRBJ2-7; TRBD2 is a possible D gene (5 bases). Trimming took off 1 base at V and 1 base at J, with 11 bases between the two ends. The CDR3 length is 14 residues. Per germline, CDR1 DFQATT and CDR2 SNEGSKA (reference sequence). Here the CDR3 DNA reads TGCAGTGCTAGAGGGGCTAGCTTATCCTACGAGCAGTACTTC. Translation: CSARGASLSYEQYF.

The chain links TRBV12-3 or TRBV12-4 to TRBJ1-6; TRBD1 might be the D (6 bases). V dropped 5 bases and J dropped 6 bases, with 17 bases sitting between them. CDR3 size: 16 residues. CDR3 in amino acids: CASSTGLGVSNSPLHF. CDR3 bases: TGTGCCAGCAGTACAGGGCTCGGGGTTTCTAATTCACCCCTCCACTTT.

This clonotype was observed a few times. The rearrangement uses TRBV28 and TRBJ2-5, with 8 bases that match TRBD2. Germline V gene sequence: CDR1 MDHEN, CDR2 SYDVKM. CDR3 size: 15 residues. J was trimmed by 2 bases and V by 4 bases; bases with no gene match: 6. The DNA for the CDR3 is TGTGCCAGCAGTTGGGACACTAGCGGTCAAGAGACCCAGTACTTC. Translated, it gives CASSWDTSGQETQYF. Using reference TRBV28 and TRBJ2-5 for the parts outside the CDR3, the full variable domain is DVKVTQSSRYLVKRTGEKVFLECVQDMDHENMFWYRQDPGLGLRLIYFSYDVKMKEKGDIPEGYSVSREKKERFSLILESASTNQTSMYLCASSWDTSGQETQYFGPGTRLLVL.

This clonotype was picked up many times. V usage is TRBV7-8 and J usage is TRBJ1-3, with TRBD1 as a possible D gene (6 bases). This CDR3 contains 16 residues. V was clipped by 4 bases and J by 0 bases, with 13 bases between them. Germline V gene sequence: CDR1 SGHVS, CDR2 FQNEAQ. CDR3 sequence reads: CASSYPTGASGNTIYF. DNA for the CDR3: TGTGCCAGCAGCTACCCCACGGGGGCCTCTGGAAACACCATATATTTT. Full variable domain (missing parts from reference TRBV7-8 and TRBJ1-3): GAGVSQSPRYKVAKRGQDVALRCDPISGHVSLFWYQQALGQGPEFLTYFQNEAQLDKSGLPSDRFFAERPEGSVSTLKIQRTQQEDSAVYLCASSYPTGASGNTIYFGEGSWLTVV.

The chain links TRBV12-3 or TRBV12-4 to TRBJ2-2; TRBD2 agrees at 14 bases. V lost 9 bases and J lost 4; bases outside the gene matches: 7. The CDR3 has 16 amino acids. CDR3 nucleotide sequence: TGTGCCAGTGGCGGACTAGCGGGGGGCCTCACCGGGGAGCTGTTTTTT. Translation gives CASGGLAGGLTGELFF.

As to this clonotype: This may be a read error, as it is one base from a much larger clone. The genes are TRBV29-1 and TRBJ2-1; TRBD2 is a possible D gene (6 bases). Germline values: CDR1 SQVTM, CDR2 ANQGSEA. CDR3 length equals 13 residues. Between the trimmed V and J ends, which lost 7 bases and 6 bases, there was a span of 16 bases. CDR3 nucleotide sequence: TGCAGCGATGGCGGGGTAGTTGGCAATGAGCAGTTCTTC. Translating it yields CSDGGVVGNEQFF.

This clonotype has ten or more counts. The rearrangement joins TRBV12-3 or TRBV12-4 to TRBJ2-1, with D possibly being TRBD2 (6 bases). V shed 6 bases and J shed 5 bases, with 14 bases lying between them. The CDR3 is made up of 14 amino acids. The CDR3, as DNA: TGTGCCAGCAGCTTGGGGGACTGGGACAATGAGCAGTTCTTC. Translation: CASSLGDWDNEQFF.

This clonotype was detected ten times or more. The V gene is TRBV4-1, the J gene TRBJ1-4, with 8 bases matching TRBD1. The length of the CDR3 is 16 residues. Trimming took 2 bases from V and 3 from J; bases not matched to a gene: 5. The V gene's germline CDR1 is MGHRA and CDR2 YSYEKL. The CDR3 nucleotides are TGCGCCAGCAGCCAAACCGGGACAGGCTCTAATGAAAAACTGTTTTTT. Translated, it gives CASSQTGTGSNEKLFF.

This clonotype was seen only a few times. V gene TRBV20-1 combines with J gene TRBJ1-5; 8 bases are a match to TRBD1. V was pared by 2 bases and J by 0 bases, with 12 bases of the junction left unmatched. The CDR3 spans 18 residues. Germline CDR1 DFQATT, CDR2 SNEGSKA (reference sequence). DNA of the CDR3: TGCAGTGCTAGACGTGGACAGGGCTTTTTCGATAGCAATCAGCCCCAGCATTTT. Translation gives CSARRGQGFFDSNQPQHF.